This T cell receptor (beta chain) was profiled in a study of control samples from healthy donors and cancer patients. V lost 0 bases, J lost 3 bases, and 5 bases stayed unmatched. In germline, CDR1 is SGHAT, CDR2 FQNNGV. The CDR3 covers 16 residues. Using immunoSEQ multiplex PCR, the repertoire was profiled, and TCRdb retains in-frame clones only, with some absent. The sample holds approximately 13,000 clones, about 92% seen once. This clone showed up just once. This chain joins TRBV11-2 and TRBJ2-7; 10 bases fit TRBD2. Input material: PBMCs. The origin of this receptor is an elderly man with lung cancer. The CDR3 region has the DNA TGTGCCAGCAGCTTAGATCCCACTAGCGGGATCTACGAGCAGTACTTC. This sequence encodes CASSLDPTSGIYEQYF.